Sequencing of this TCR beta chain was carried out in a study of CD4 T cells in relation to SARS-CoV-2 and coronaviruses. As for the study in general: After 10 to 11 days of antigen culture, PBMC TCR beta CDR3s were sequenced. Study conclusions and caveats: This crossreactivity analysis covered spike protein alone, no other viral proteins. Each donor contributed either pre-pandemic or post-infection samples, not both.

Unexposed donor CD4+ T cells date from about 2011-2018, before the COVID-19 pandemic. The cells were cultured for under 13 days before CD4+ T cells were isolated. As cell numbers allowed, unexposed-donor CD4+ T cells faced SARS-CoV-2 S/N and four cold-coronavirus spikes. Method: immunoSEQ multiplex PCR; TCRdb's copy keeps in-frame clones and lacks some. This repertoire shows roughly 17,000 clones, about 77% found once; its top ten account for more than 7.5%. The V gene's germline CDR1 is MNHEY and CDR2 SVGAGI. This CDR3 has 14 residues. V was clipped by 6 bases and J by 9 bases; unmatched bases: 11. Notes on this clone: The antigen is not known.

The sequence was collected from a human donor in good health. Sequenced: CD4+ T cells from PBMCs, cultured in vitro. The chain uses TRBV6-5 and TRBJ2-1; the match to TRBD1 covers 7 bases. Here the CDR3 DNA reads TGTGCCAGCAGCTCCACTACAGGGGCGGTTGAGCAGTTCTTC. This encodes CASSSTTGAVEQFF.